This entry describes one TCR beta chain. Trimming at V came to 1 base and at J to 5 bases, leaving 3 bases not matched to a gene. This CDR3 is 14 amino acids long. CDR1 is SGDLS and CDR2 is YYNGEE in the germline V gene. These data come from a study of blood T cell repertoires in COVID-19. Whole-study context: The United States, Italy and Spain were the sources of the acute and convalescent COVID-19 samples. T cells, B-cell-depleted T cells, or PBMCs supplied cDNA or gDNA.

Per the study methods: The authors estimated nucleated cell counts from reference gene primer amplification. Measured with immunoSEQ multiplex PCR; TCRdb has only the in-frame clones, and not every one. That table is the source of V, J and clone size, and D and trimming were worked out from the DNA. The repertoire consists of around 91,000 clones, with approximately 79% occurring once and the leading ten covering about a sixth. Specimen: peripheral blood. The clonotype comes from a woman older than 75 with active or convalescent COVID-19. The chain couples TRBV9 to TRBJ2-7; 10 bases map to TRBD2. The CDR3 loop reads CASSVFGLADEQYF. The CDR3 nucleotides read TGTGCCAGCAGCGTATTCGGACTAGCGGACGAGCAGTACTTC.